This TCR beta chain was recorded in a study of immune evolution from preneoplasia to lung adenocarcinoma. Only in-frame clones appear in the TCRdb table, and some are missing; sequencing was by immunoSEQ multiplex PCR. The data show roughly 8,300 clones, roughly four fifths seen once. This clone was seen a few times. What it binds is not known. Findings of the study overall: Normal lung had highest clonality; later lesions appeared denser, more diverse.

V gave up 4 bases and J gave up 3 bases, with 19 bases separating them. Germline loops: CDR1 SGHKS, CDR2 YYEKEE (reference sequence). The CDR3 contains 17 residues. Material: FFPE invasive lung adenocarcinoma tissue. The gene calls are TRBV5-5 and TRBJ1-4, with D perhaps matching TRBD1 (6 bases). This TCR was sampled from a person aged 45 to 69 with lung adenocarcinoma. The chain's CDR3 is CASSPLTQGRANEKLFF. CDR3 DNA sequence: TGTGCCAGCAGCCCCCTCACCCAGGGGAGAGCTAATGAAAAACTGTTTTTT.